This TCR beta chain was found in a study of regulatory and conventional T cells in RAG deficiency. General observations from the study: Treg unique TCR beta sequences were approximately 100-fold fewer in Omenn syndrome and CID/AS patients than controls. RAG-deficient patients showed markedly lower Shannon entropy and higher Simpson indices than control T-cell subsets. In Omenn syndrome, sorted "Tregs" may be peripherally activated cells.

Blood CD4+ CD25-low CD127-high conventional T cells supplied the genomic DNA template. The data were produced by immunoSEQ multiplex PCR, yet TCRdb's version contains in-frame clones alone and is incomplete. The top ten clones hold roughly 3% of a sample with 30,000 to 40,000 clones, more than 75% of them seen once. This clone showed up just a few times. The antigen is not known. Germline CDR1 and CDR2: LNHDA and SQIVND (reference sequence). V was pared by 5 bases and J by 3 bases, with 18 bases between. The CDR3 covers 16 residues. The same data also contributed to another study, on regulatory T cells. In that study: Amplification used 52 TRBV primers and 13 TRBJ primers. Patient repertoires had restricted TRB V-J pairs and skewed V and J usage, most in Tregs.

The sequence derives from a human donor in good health. The chain links TRBV19 to TRBJ2-3, with D tentatively TRBD1 or TRBD2 (5 bases each). The sample was CD4+ effector T cells sorted from blood. This CDR3 is CASSPPLGARTDTQYF. The CDR3, as DNA: TGTGCCAGTAGTCCACCCCTCGGGGCGAGGACAGATACGCAGTATTTT.